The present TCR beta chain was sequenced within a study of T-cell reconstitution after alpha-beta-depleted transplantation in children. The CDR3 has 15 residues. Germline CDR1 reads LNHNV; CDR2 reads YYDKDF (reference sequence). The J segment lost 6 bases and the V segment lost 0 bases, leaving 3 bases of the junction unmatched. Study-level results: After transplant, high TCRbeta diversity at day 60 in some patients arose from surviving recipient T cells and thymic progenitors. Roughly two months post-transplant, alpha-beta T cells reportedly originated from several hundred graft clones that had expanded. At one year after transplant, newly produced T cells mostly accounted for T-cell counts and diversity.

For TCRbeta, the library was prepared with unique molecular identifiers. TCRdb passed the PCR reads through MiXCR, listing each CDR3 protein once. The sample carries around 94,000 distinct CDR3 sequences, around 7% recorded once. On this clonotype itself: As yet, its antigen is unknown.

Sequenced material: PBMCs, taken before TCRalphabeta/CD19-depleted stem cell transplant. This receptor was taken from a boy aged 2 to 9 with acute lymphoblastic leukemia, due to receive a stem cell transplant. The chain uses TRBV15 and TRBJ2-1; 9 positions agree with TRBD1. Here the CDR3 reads CATSRDQTGGNEQFF. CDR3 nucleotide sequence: TGTGCCACCAGCAGAGATCAGACAGGGGGCAATGAGCAGTTCTTC.